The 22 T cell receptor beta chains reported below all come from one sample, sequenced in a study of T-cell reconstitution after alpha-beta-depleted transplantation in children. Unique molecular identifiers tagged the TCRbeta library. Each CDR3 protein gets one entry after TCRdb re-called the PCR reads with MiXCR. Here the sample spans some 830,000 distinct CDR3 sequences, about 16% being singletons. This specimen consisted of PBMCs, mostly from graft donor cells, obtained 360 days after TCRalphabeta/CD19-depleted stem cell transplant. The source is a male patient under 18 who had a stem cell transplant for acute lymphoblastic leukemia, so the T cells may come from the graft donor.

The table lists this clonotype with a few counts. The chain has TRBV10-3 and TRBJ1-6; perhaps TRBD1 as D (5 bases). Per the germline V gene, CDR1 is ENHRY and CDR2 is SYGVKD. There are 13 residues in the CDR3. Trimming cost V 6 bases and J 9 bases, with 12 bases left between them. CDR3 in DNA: TGTGCCATCAGCTCAGGGTACGGTTCACCCCTCCACTTT. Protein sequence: CAISSGYGSPLHF.

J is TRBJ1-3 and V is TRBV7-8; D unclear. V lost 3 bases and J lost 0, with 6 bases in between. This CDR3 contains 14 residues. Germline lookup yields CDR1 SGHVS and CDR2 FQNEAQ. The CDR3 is CASSFARSGNTIYF. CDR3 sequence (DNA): TGTGCCAGCAGCTTCGCGCGCTCTGGAAACACCATATATTTT.

This chain's CDR3 is CASSLGLANIQYF. The DNA for the CDR3 is TGTGCCAGCAGCTTAGGGCTAGCAAACATTCAGTACTTC. The rearrangement joins TRBV11-2 to TRBJ2-4; a weak D match, TRBD2 (5 bases). CDR3 size: 13 residues. Germline assignment: CDR1 SGHAT and CDR2 FQNNGV. With 1 base removed from V and 6 bases from J, the gap between germline ends came to 7 bases.

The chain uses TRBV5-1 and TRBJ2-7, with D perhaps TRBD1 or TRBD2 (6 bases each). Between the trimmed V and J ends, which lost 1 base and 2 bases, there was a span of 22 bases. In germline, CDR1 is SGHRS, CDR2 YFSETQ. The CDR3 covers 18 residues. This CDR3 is CASSLKLLRGHRAYEQYF. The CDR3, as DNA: TGCGCCAGCAGCTTGAAGCTCCTTCGGGGGCATAGAGCCTACGAGCAGTACTTC.

This chain's CDR3 is CASSLPYRGRTGELFF. The CDR3 coding sequence is TGTGCCAGCAGTCTCCCATACAGGGGGCGGACCGGGGAGCTGTTTTTT. The chain employs TRBV2 and TRBJ2-2; 9 positions match TRBD1. The germline CDR1 and CDR2 sequences are SNHLY and FYNNEI. V lost 5 bases to trimming and J lost 5 bases; unmatched junction nucleotides: 9. This CDR3 contains 16 residues. Complete variable domain (other parts from reference TRBV2 and TRBJ2-2): EPEVTQTPSHQVTQMGQEVILRCVPISNHLYFYWYRQILGQKVEFLVSFYNNEISEKSEIFDDQFSVERPDGSNFTLKIRSTKLEDSAMYFCASSLPYRGRTGELFFGEGSRLTVL.

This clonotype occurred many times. CDR3 sequence (DNA): TGTGCCAGCAGCCTTGGACTAGCTCGCAATGAGCAGTTCTTC. The encoded protein is CASSLGLARNEQFF. This chain uses TRBV4-2 with TRBJ2-1; 8 bases are a match to TRBD2. Germline V gene lookup returns CDR1 LGHNA and CDR2 YNFKEQ. The trim removed 4 bases at V and 6 bases at J, leaving 5 bases unmatched. The CDR3 is made up of 14 amino acids.

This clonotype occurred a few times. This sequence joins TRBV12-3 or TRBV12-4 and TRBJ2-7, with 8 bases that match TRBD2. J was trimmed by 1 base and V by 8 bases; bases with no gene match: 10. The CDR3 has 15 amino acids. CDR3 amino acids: CASGRELAVSYEQYF. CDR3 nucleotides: TGTGCCAGCGGTAGGGAACTAGCGGTATCCTACGAGCAGTACTTC.

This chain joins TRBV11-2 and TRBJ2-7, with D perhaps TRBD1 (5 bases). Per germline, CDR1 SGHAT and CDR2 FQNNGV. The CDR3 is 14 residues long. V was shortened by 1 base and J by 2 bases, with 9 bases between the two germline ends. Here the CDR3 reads CASSLGKGPYEQYF. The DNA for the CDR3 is TGTGCCAGCAGCTTAGGGAAGGGGCCCTACGAGCAGTACTTC.

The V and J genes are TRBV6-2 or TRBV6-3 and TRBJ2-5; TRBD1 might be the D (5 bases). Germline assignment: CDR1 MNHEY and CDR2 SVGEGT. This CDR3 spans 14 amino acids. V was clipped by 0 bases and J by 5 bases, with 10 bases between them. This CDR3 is CASSYSPRDETQYF. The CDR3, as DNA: TGTGCCAGCAGTTACTCGCCCAGGGATGAGACCCAGTACTTC.

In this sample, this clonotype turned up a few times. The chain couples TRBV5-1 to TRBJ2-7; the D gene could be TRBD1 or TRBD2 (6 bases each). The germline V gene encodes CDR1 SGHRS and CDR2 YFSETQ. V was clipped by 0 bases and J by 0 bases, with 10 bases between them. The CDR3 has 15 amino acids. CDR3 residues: CASSLGRGPSYEQYF. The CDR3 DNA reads TGCGCCAGCAGCTTGGGCCGGGGGCCCTCCTACGAGCAGTACTTC.

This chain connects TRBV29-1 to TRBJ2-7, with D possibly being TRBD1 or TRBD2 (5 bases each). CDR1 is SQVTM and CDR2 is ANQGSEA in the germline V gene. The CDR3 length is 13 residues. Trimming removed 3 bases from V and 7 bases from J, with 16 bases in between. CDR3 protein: CSVDSGADREQYF. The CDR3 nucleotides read TGCAGCGTTGACTCCGGGGCGGATAGAGAGCAGTACTTC.

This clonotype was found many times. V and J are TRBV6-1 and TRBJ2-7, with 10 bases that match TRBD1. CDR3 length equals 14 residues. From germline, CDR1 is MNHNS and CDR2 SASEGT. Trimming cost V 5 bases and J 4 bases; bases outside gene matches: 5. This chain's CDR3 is CASSRGTGDYEQYF. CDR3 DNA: TGTGCCAGCAGTCGTGGGACAGGGGATTACGAGCAGTACTTC.

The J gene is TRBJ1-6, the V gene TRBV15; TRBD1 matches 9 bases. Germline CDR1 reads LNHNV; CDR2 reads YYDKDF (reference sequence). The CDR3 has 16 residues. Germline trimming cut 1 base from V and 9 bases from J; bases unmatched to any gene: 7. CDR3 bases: TGTGCCACCAGCAGAGCTTCACAGGGGGCGAGTTCACCCCTCCACTTT. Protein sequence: CATSRASQGASSPLHF. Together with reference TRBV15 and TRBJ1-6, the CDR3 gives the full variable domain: DAMVIQNPRYQVTQFGKPVTLSCSQTLNHNVMYWYQQKSSQAPKLLFHYYDKDFNNEADTPDNFQSRRPNTSFCFLDIRSPGLGDTAMYLCATSRASQGASSPLHFGNGTRLTVT.

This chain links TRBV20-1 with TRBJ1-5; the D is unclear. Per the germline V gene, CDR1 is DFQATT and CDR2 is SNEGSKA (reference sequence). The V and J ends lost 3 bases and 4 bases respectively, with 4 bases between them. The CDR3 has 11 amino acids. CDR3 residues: CSASPNQPQHF. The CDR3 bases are TGCAGTGCTAGTCCGAATCAGCCCCAGCATTTT.

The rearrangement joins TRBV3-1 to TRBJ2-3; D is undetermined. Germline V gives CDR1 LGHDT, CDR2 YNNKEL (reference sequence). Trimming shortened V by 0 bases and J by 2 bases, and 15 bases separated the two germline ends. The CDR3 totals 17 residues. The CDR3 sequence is CASSQDWSDDSTDTQYF. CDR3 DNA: TGTGCCAGCAGCCAAGATTGGTCCGACGATTCCACAGATACGCAGTATTTT.

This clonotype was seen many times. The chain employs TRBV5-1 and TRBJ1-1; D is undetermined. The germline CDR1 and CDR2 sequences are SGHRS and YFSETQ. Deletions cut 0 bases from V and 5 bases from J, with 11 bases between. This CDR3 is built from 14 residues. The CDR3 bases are TGCGCCAGCAGCTTGGGCCCCTACGGTACTGAAGCTTTCTTT. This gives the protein CASSLGPYGTEAFF.

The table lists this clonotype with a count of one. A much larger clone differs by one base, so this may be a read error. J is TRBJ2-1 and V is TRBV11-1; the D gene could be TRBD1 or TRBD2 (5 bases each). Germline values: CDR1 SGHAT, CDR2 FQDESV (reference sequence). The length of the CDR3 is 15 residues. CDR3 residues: CASSPSLVAWDEHFF. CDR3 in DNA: TGTGCCAGCAGCCCTTCACTAGTCGCATGGGACGAGCATTTCTTC.

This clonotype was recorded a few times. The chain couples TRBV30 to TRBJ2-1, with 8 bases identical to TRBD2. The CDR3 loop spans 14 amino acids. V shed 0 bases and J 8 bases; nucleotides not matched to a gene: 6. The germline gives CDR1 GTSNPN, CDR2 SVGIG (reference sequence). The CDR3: CAWSVLSGRDEQFF. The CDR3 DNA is TGTGCCTGGAGTGTACTGAGCGGGAGAGATGAGCAGTTCTTC.

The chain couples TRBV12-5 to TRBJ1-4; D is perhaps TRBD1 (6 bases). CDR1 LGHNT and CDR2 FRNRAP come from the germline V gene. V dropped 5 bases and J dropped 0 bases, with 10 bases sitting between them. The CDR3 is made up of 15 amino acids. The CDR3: CASGTWTATNEKLFF. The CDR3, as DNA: TGTGCTAGTGGTACCTGGACAGCAACTAATGAAAAACTGTTTTTT.

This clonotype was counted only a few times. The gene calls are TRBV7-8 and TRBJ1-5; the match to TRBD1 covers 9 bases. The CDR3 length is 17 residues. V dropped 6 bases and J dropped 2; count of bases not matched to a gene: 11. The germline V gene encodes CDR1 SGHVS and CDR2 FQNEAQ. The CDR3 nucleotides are TGTGCCAGCAGTCACCCGGACAGGGGACATGGCAATCAGCCCCAGCATTTT. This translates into CASSHPDRGHGNQPQHF.

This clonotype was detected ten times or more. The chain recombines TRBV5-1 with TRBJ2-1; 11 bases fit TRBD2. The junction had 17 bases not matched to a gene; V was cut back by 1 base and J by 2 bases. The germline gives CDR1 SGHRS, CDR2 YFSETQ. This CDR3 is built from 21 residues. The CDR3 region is CASSLRFRDRETSGTYNEQFF. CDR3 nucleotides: TGCGCCAGCAGCTTGCGGTTTCGGGACAGGGAGACTAGCGGGACCTACAATGAGCAGTTCTTC.

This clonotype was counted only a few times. The CDR3: CASSVASGSRTQYF. In DNA form, the CDR3 reads TGTGCCAGCAGCGTAGCTAGCGGGAGTCGGACCCAGTACTTC. The chain carries TRBV9 and TRBJ2-5; 10 bases line up with TRBD2. From germline, CDR1 is SGDLS and CDR2 YYNGEE. V trimming: 0 bases; J trimming: 7 bases; junction bases outside the gene matches: 3. This CDR3 is 14 amino acids long. The complete variable domain, with remaining parts taken from reference TRBV9 and TRBJ2-5, reads DSGVTQTPKHLITATGQRVTLRCSPRSGDLSVYWYQQSLDQGLQFLIQYYNGEERAKGNILERFSAQQFPDLHSELNLSSLELGDSALYFCASSVASGSRTQYFGPGTRLLVL.